The 13 T cell receptor beta chains listed next were all sequenced from one sample in a study of CD49a tissue-resident CD8 T cells in human skin. Clones were sequenced by immunoSEQ multiplex PCR, and TCRdb holds only the in-frame ones, with some missing. The data hold fewer than 950 clones, with 73% observed a single time. The sequenced sample was CLA- CD8+ effector memory T cells sorted from blood. The origin of the receptors is a human donor in good health.

This clone occurred once. CDR3 sequence (DNA): TGTGCCAGCAGCGGTAGCGGGGGGGCCTTAGATACGCAGTATTTT. Residues: CASSGSGGALDTQYF. The J gene is TRBJ2-3, the V gene TRBV9; 11 bases align to TRBD2. J was trimmed by 5 bases and V by 3 bases; bases with no gene match: 5. The CDR3 is 15 amino acids. CDR1 SGDLS and CDR2 YYNGEE come from the germline V gene.

The chain is built from TRBV5-3 and TRBJ2-6; D may be TRBD1 (6 bases). TRBV5-3 is an ORF; its function is uncertain. Trimming stripped 4 bases from V and 0 bases from J, with 17 bases between. CDR3 size: 18 residues. CDR3 sequence reads: CARSPPRTACSGANVLTF. The DNA for the CDR3 is TGTGCCAGAAGCCCGCCACGGACAGCCTGCTCTGGGGCCAACGTCCTGACTTTC.

This clone was seen a handful of times. V gene TRBV7-9 combines with J gene TRBJ2-2, with a tentative D call TRBD1 (5 bases). The CDR3 is 13 residues long. Germline-derived CDR1 and CDR2 are SEHNR and FQNEAQ (reference sequence). V was cut by 4 bases and J by 3 bases, with 6 bases left in between. For the CDR3, the DNA is TGTGCCAGCAGCTCACAGGACACCGGGGAGCTGTTTTTT. This codes for CASSSQDTGELFF. Together with reference TRBV7-9 and TRBJ2-2, the CDR3 gives the full variable domain: DTGVSQNPRHKITKRGQNVTFRCDPISEHNRLYWYRQTLGQGPEFLTYFQNEAQLEKSRLLSDRFSAERPKGSFSTLEIQRTEQGDSAMYLCASSSQDTGELFFGEGSRLTVL.

J is TRBJ2-3 and V is TRBV2; 8 nucleotides match TRBD1. This CDR3 has 13 amino acids. J gave up 2 bases and V 10 bases, and 5 bases lay outside the gene matches. Germline values: CDR1 SNHLY, CDR2 FYNNEI. As DNA, the CDR3 is TGTGCCATCAACAGGGGGGACACAGATACGCAGTATTTT. Translated, it gives CAINRGDTDTQYF. Drawing the rest from reference TRBV2 and TRBJ2-3, the complete variable domain is EPEVTQTPSHQVTQMGQEVILRCVPISNHLYFYWYRQILGQKVEFLVSFYNNEISEKSEIFDDQFSVERPDGSNFTLKIRSTKLEDSAMYFCAINRGDTDTQYFGPGTRLTVL.

Of note for this clone: The sample carries other DNA sequences with the same CDR3. The V call is TRBV11-2, the J call TRBJ1-1; D may be TRBD1 (6 bases). Trimming left V 3 bases short and J 5 bases short, with 16 bases between. Germline V gene sequence: CDR1 SGHAT, CDR2 FQNNGV. CDR3 length equals 15 residues. This chain's CDR3 is CASSLRGGGGTEAFF. The CDR3 nucleotides are TGTGCCAGCAGCTTGAGGGGAGGGGGTGGGACTGAAGCTTTCTTT.

The CDR3 sequence: CASSILGGGETQYF. The CDR3 DNA reads as TGTGCCAGTAGTATATTAGGGGGCGGGGAGACCCAGTACTTC. The chain couples TRBV19 to TRBJ2-5; TRBD1 matches 7 bases. The CDR3 has 14 residues. The V and J ends lost 2 bases and 5 bases, in that order; junction bases with no gene match: 5. CDR1 is LNHDA and CDR2 is SQIVND in the germline V gene (reference sequence).

The table lists this clone with a few counts. This chain uses TRBV7-8 with TRBJ1-6, with a possible D match to TRBD1 (6 bases). Germline-derived CDR1 and CDR2 are SGHVS and FQNEAQ. Trimming shortened V by 5 bases and J by 5 bases, and 13 bases separated the two germline ends. The CDR3 spans 15 residues. The CDR3 is CASSINTGNNSPLHF. The CDR3 DNA sequence: TGTGCCAGCAGCATAAATACAGGGAATAATTCACCCCTCCACTTT.

The chain is built from TRBV27 and TRBJ2-7, with D perhaps matching TRBD2 (7 bases). Germline values: CDR1 MNHEY, CDR2 SMNVEV (reference sequence). Between the trimmed V and J ends, which lost 6 bases and 4 bases, there was a span of 16 bases. This CDR3 region has 14 residues. The CDR3 is CASRLRGAQYEQYV. As DNA, the CDR3 is TGTGCCAGCAGATTACGGGGGGCGCAATACGAGCAGTACGTC.

This clone was seen just once. The chain recombines TRBV21-1 with TRBJ2-5; the tabulated D call, TRBD2, remains unverified against the DNA. TRBV21-1 is given as a pseudogene. This CDR3 contains 12 residues. The CDR3 sequence is CASSNTRETQYF. CDR3 DNA sequence: TGTGCCAGCAGCAATACGCGGGAGACCCAGTACTTC.

The chain carries TRBV6-6 and TRBJ1-1; 9 nucleotides agree with TRBD1. Germline lookup yields CDR1 MNHNY and CDR2 SVGAGI (reference sequence). J gave up 4 bases and V 9 bases, and 3 bases lay outside the gene matches. The CDR3 runs 12 residues. The CDR3 nucleotides are TGTGCCAGTCAGACAGGGGGCACTGAAGCTTTCTTT. Translation gives CASQTGGTEAFF.

The rearrangement joins TRBV4-3 to TRBJ1-4; 8 bases are a match to TRBD1. V dropped 0 bases and J dropped 8; count of bases not matched to a gene: 8. The CDR3 covers 16 residues. Germline values: CDR1 LGHNA, CDR2 YSLEER. The CDR3 loop reads CASSQDGGGTGEKLFF. For the CDR3, the DNA is TGCGCCAGCAGCCAAGATGGAGGGGGGACAGGCGAAAAACTGTTTTTT.

V usage is TRBV5-6 and J usage is TRBJ2-7; possible D gene TRBD1, 6 bases. Trimming left V 4 bases short and J 5 bases short, with 16 bases between. The CDR3 extends over 14 amino acids. CDR1 is SGHDT, CDR2 YYEEEE, per germline. The CDR3, as DNA: TGTGCCAGCAGCGCAATACAGGGATTTCACGAGCAGTACGTC. Residues: CASSAIQGFHEQYV.

This clone was observed a handful of times. V gene TRBV9 combines with J gene TRBJ2-5, with D perhaps matching TRBD2 (6 bases). CDR1 and CDR2 (germline): SGDLS, YYNGEE. The CDR3 spans 14 residues. V lost 0 bases and J lost 7, with 13 bases in between. The CDR3 spells CASSVVVEGGTQYF. DNA of the CDR3: TGTGCCAGCAGCGTAGTGGTGGAGGGAGGGACCCAGTACTTC.